The T cell receptor beta chain described here comes from a study of cytomegalovirus exposure and HLA in healthy donors. Findings of the study overall: In a later analysis, an Asian-associated ancestry cluster reportedly showed fewer N-insertions than the 666-donor mean. Reportedly, HLA-A and HLA-B alleles of most subjects were accurately predicted from TCR beta. Reportedly, diagnosis of cytomegalovirus status by the classifier showed high specificity and sensitivity.

Points on this clone: The target antigen is unknown.

PCR was performed using 60 Vbeta and 13 Jbeta primers. The table came from immunoSEQ multiplex PCR; TCRdb's copy has only in-frame clones and leaves some out. The sample consists of about 160,000 clones, 65% to 85% of them appearing once. Healthy donors of bone marrow made up the group. This CDR3 spans 13 amino acids. Trimming took off 3 bases at V and 8 bases at J, with 13 bases between the two ends. Germline V lookup: CDR1 MDHEN, CDR2 SYDVKM. The sequencing sample was made of PBMCs. This TCR derives from a man aged 55 to 69 in good health and CMV-seronegative. The rearrangement links TRBV28 to TRBJ1-2; D might be TRBD1 (5 bases). CDR3 sequence (DNA): TGTGCCAGCAGTTTGGGGCGAACCCGGGGCTACACCTTC. Its translation: CASSLGRTRGYTF.